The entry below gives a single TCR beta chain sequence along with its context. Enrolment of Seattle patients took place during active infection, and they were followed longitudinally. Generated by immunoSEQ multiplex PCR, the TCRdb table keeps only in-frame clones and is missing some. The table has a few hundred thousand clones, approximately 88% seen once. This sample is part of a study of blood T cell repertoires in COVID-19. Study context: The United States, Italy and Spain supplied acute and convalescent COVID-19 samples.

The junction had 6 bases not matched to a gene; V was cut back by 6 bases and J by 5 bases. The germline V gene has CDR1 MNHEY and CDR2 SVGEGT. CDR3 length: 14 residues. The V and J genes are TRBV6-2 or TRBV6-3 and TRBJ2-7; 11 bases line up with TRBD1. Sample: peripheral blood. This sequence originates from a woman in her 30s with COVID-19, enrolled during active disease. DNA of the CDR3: TGTGCCAGCAGCGGACAGGGGGCGAGGGACGAGCAGTACTTC. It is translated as CASSGQGARDEQYF.